This T cell receptor (beta chain) was recorded in a study of lymphopenia after photon versus proton radiotherapy. Details on this clone: Its antigen is not known.

CDR1 is PRHDT, CDR2 FYEKMQ, per germline (reference sequence). V shed 4 bases and J 0 bases; nucleotides not matched to a gene: 15. The CDR3 is made up of 18 amino acids. General observations from the study: Proton therapy kept repertoires fairly stable, unlike photons, which gained effector/memory cells. A bigger post-nadir fall in TCR diversity correlated inversely with survival time in deceased patients. Better survival with proton therapy was suggested as possible, not demonstrated. Oligoclonal CD8+ Temra expansion after nadir drove photon patients' diversity drop.

Assay: immunoSEQ multiplex PCR; the TCRdb copy retains only in-frame clones and omits some. Among almost 30,000 clones listed, around 87% were seen once. The origin of this receptor is a woman aged 55-75 years with cholangiocarcinoma. Some clones in this sample may be carry-over from other donors' samples. The sample in question was peripheral blood, obtained from a patient treated with proton-based radiotherapy. The chain recombines TRBV13 with TRBJ2-7; TRBD1 agrees at 7 bases. The CDR3 bases are TGTGCCAGCAGCTGGTACAATTTCGGGACAGCCAACTCCTACGAGCAGTACTTC. Residues: CASSWYNFGTANSYEQYF.